The next 19 T cell receptor beta chains were all read from a single sample in a study of identical twins. MiXCR was run by TCRdb on the 5' RACE reads, yielding one entry per CDR3 protein. The top ten clones hold 0.27% of a sample with 1.5 million or so distinct CDR3 sequences, around a third of them seen once. The sequenced sample consisted of cord blood. These receptors originate from a newborn girl in good health.

Concerning this clonotype: At one boundary the junction diverges from the germline segment, which might be a read error. The chain couples TRBV7-2 to TRBJ2-5; TRBD2 might be the D (6 bases). The germline gives CDR1 SGHTA, CDR2 FQGNSA. The CDR3 extends over 14 amino acids. The CDR3 nucleotides are TGTGCCAGCAGCTTTGGGAGGTCCCAAGAGGCCCAGTACTTC. Translated: CASSFGRSQEAQYF.

This clonotype was observed a few times. The rearrangement joins TRBV12-3 or TRBV12-4 to TRBJ2-7, with 9 bases matching TRBD1. This CDR3 is 14 amino acids long. With 4 bases clipped from V and 4 bases from J, the junction kept 5 bases outside the gene matches. The CDR3 nucleotides read TGTGCCAGCAGTTACCGGACAGGGGATTACGAGCAGTACTTC. It is translated as CASSYRTGDYEQYF.

Concerning this clonotype: An end of the junction differs from the germline gene, which may be a read error. The J gene is TRBJ2-7, the V gene TRBV20-1; TRBD1 aligns across 10 bases. Germline V gene sequence: CDR1 DFQATT, CDR2 SNEGSKA (reference sequence). This CDR3 comprises 16 residues. The CDR3 nucleotides read TGCAGTGCTAGAGATTATCGGGGACAGGGGATCCACGAGCAGTCCTTC. Protein product: CSARDYRGQGIHEQSF.

The DNA for the CDR3 is TGCAGTGCCGGAGGGGGCGCCAATCAGCCCCAGCATTTT. This codes for CSAGGGANQPQHF. This sequence joins TRBV20-1 and TRBJ1-5, with 7 bases matching TRBD1. The CDR3 totals 13 residues. V shed 6 bases, J shed 3 bases, and the junction held 5 bases outside the gene matches. Germline V lookup: CDR1 DFQATT, CDR2 SNEGSKA (reference sequence).

The rearrangement links TRBV20-1 to TRBJ2-7; D is perhaps TRBD1 or TRBD2 (5 bases each). This CDR3 spans 17 amino acids. The V end was cut by 0 bases, the J end by 3 bases, with 21 bases between. The germline V gene encodes CDR1 DFQATT and CDR2 SNEGSKA (reference sequence). CDR3 sequence reads: CSARDRSGSPKNYEQYF. In nucleotides, the CDR3 is TGCAGTGCTAGAGATCGGTCAGGGAGCCCGAAAAACTACGAGCAGTACTTC.

This clonotype was seen a handful of times. The chain couples TRBV7-9 to TRBJ1-2; D might be TRBD1 (5 bases). Trimming removed 4 bases from V and 5 bases from J, with 14 bases in between. The germline gives CDR1 SEHNR, CDR2 FQNEAQ (reference sequence). CDR3 size: 14 residues. CDR3 coding DNA: TGTGCCAGCAGCTCGGGACGAAACTTTTATGGCTACACCTTC. Protein sequence: CASSSGRNFYGYTF. Full variable domain (outside the CDR3, taken from reference TRBV7-9 and TRBJ1-2): DTGVSQNPRHKITKRGQNVTFRCDPISEHNRLYWYRQTLGQGPEFLTYFQNEAQLEKSRLLSDRFSAERPKGSFSTLEIQRTEQGDSAMYLCASSSGRNFYGYTFGSGTRLTVV.

In its sample, this clonotype was seen a few times. The chain combines TRBV21-1 with TRBJ2-5. TRBV21-1 is a pseudogene locus. The CDR3 totals 11 residues. The CDR3 DNA reads as TGTGCCAGCAGCAAATGCGGGACCCAGTACTTC. Encoded protein: CASSKCGTQYF.

The chain employs TRBV5-8 and TRBJ1-1; 9 bases are a match to TRBD1. CDR1 is SGHTS and CDR2 is YDEGEE in the germline V gene. This CDR3 comprises 18 residues. The V gene end was trimmed by 3 bases and the J gene end by 5 bases; junction bases not matched to a gene: 17. DNA of the CDR3: TGTGCCAGCAGCTCCCTGACAGGGGGGTATGTGCCCCGGACTGAAGCTTTCTTT. Translating it yields CASSSLTGGYVPRTEAFF.

The chain carries TRBV6-5 and TRBJ2-3; TRBD1 aligns across 8 bases. The CDR3 runs 16 residues. Germline CDR1 reads MNHEY; CDR2 reads SVGAGI. Unmatched junction bases numbered 7, after V lost 0 bases and J lost 5 bases. The CDR3 DNA sequence: TGTGCCAGCAGTTACTCTGGCAGGGGGCGTAGAGATACGCAGTATTTT. As protein: CASSYSGRGRRDTQYF.

V usage is TRBV12-3 or TRBV12-4 and J usage is TRBJ2-4, with D perhaps TRBD1 (5 bases). V lost 0 bases and J 1 base, leaving 7 bases between the germline ends. The CDR3 is 15 amino acids. CDR3 sequence (DNA): TGTGCCAGCAGTTTAGCGGGGCCCGCCAAAAACATTCAGTACTTC. As protein: CASSLAGPAKNIQYF.

This clonotype was seen at least ten times. One end of the junction does not line up with germline, which may come from a read error. This chain connects TRBV18 to TRBJ2-5, with TRBD1 as a possible D gene (5 bases). There are 11 residues in the CDR3. Germline V lookup: CDR1 KGHSH, CDR2 LQKENI. The CDR3 DNA is TGCGCCAGCAGCCCCCAGGGGACCCAGTACTTC. This encodes CASSPQGTQYF.

With respect to this clonotype: A read error may produce the germline difference seen at one junction end. This chain uses TRBV7-9 with TRBJ2-3; D gene uncertain. Germline V gene sequence: CDR1 SEHNR, CDR2 FQNEAQ (reference sequence). The CDR3 sequence is 12 residues long. CDR3 in amino acids: CASSLVRDAQYF. The CDR3 DNA is TGTGCCAGCAGCTTAGTCAGAGATGCGCAGTATTTT.

This clonotype was observed a single time. This rearrangement joins TRBV29-1 to TRBJ1-1; the D gene is possibly TRBD1 (5 bases). CDR3 length: 15 residues. V dropped 0 bases and J dropped 3 bases, with 14 bases sitting between them. The germline V gene encodes CDR1 SQVTM and CDR2 ANQGSEA. The CDR3 spells CSVEDLGRAYTEAFF. The DNA of the CDR3 is TGCAGCGTTGAAGATCTAGGCAGGGCCTACACTGAAGCTTTCTTT. Variable domain in full (rest from reference TRBV29-1 and TRBJ1-1): SAVISQKPSRDICQRGTSLTIQCQVDSQVTMMFWYRQQPGQSLTLIATANQGSEATYESGFVIDKFPISRPNLTFSTLTVSNMSPEDSSIYLCSVEDLGRAYTEAFFGQGTRLTVV.

Comment on this clonotype: A much bigger clone sits one base away, suggesting this may be a read error. The CDR3 protein is CASSFPATWGTDTQYF. The DNA of the CDR3 is TGCGCCAGCAGCTTTCCGGCGACATGGGGCACAGATACGCAGTATTTT. V is TRBV5-1 and J is TRBJ2-3; no clear D gene. CDR3 length: 16 residues. Germline CDR1 and CDR2: SGHRS and YFSETQ. Trimming took off 2 bases at V and 1 base at J, with 14 bases between the two ends.

As concerns this clonotype: The junction shows a germline mismatch at one end, possibly a read error. Here the CDR3 DNA reads TGCAGTACTAGAGACTACAAACCTCAAGAGACCCAGTACTTC. Translated: CSTRDYKPQETQYF. This sequence joins TRBV20-1 and TRBJ2-5; possible D gene TRBD2, 5 bases. Germline CDR1 is DFQATT and CDR2 is SNEGSKA (reference sequence). The CDR3 is 14 residues long.

This sequence joins TRBV2 and TRBJ2-1, with TRBD2 matching over 12 bases. This CDR3 is built from 14 residues. Germline values: CDR1 SNHLY, CDR2 FYNNEI. Trimming cost V 9 bases and J 7 bases; bases outside gene matches: 7. The CDR3 coding sequence is TGTGCCAGGGATACTAGCGGGAGGTGGAATGAGCAGTTCTTC. Protein product: CARDTSGRWNEQFF.

The chain carries TRBV5-4 and TRBJ2-7, with 9 bases lining up with TRBD2. J lost 2 bases, V lost 4 bases, and 7 bases had no gene match. This CDR3 is built from 15 residues. In germline, CDR1 is SGHNT, CDR2 YYREEE (reference sequence). The CDR3 region is CASSISSGSAYEQYF. The CDR3 DNA reads as TGTGCCAGCAGCATCAGTAGCGGGAGCGCCTACGAGCAGTACTTC.

This clonotype came up many times. V usage is TRBV10-3 and J usage is TRBJ2-1, with 9 bases that match TRBD1. The V segment lost 0 bases and the J segment 4 bases; nucleotides outside the gene matches: 7. CDR3 length: 17 amino acids. The germline V gene has CDR1 ENHRY and CDR2 SYGVKD. The CDR3 reads CAISESIRDRAYNEQFF. The CDR3, as DNA: TGTGCCATCAGTGAGTCGATAAGGGACAGGGCGTACAATGAGCAGTTCTTC.

The chain joins TRBV6-5 to TRBJ2-1; 7 bases fit TRBD2. CDR3 length equals 15 residues. The junction had 8 bases not matched to a gene; V was cut back by 2 bases and J by 7 bases. Germline V gene sequence: CDR1 MNHEY, CDR2 SVGAGI. CDR3 sequence reads: CASSYGAGRMNEQFF. The CDR3 DNA reads as TGTGCCAGCAGTTACGGAGCGGGACGGATGAATGAGCAGTTCTTC.